These 18 T cell receptor beta chains were sequenced from one sample in a study of T cells in Graves' hyperthyroidism and ophthalmopathy. TCR beta CDR3 regions were amplified from RNA transcripts. The primer set for the first-round RT-PCR of the TCR CDR3 was HTBI. TCRdb used MiXCR to reprocess the multiplex PCR reads, holding one entry per CDR3 protein. The sample holds 350,000 or so distinct CDR3 sequences, under 25% seen once. Material: blood. The receptors stem from a woman in her fifties or sixties with Graves' hyperthyroidism.

V and J are TRBV27 and TRBJ1-5; 10 bases are a match to TRBD1. Germline loops: CDR1 MNHEY, CDR2 SMNVEV (reference sequence). This CDR3 region has 13 residues. J was trimmed by 11 bases and V by 6 bases; bases with no gene match: 7. DNA of the CDR3: TGTGCCAGCAGCTGGGGACAGGGGTTGTCCCAGCATTTT. It yields the protein CASSWGQGLSQHF.

This clonotype was detected a few times. The chain has TRBV6-1 and TRBJ2-3, with TRBD1 identical over 8 bases. The CDR3 sequence is 16 residues long. Germline values: CDR1 MNHNS, CDR2 SASEGT. V gave up 1 base and J gave up 6 bases; unmatched junction bases: 9. CDR3 DNA sequence: TGTGCCAGCAGTGAAGGAATTTCAGGGGGCCGGGATACGCAGTATTTT. Translating it yields CASSEGISGGRDTQYF.

The chain has TRBV3-1 and TRBJ2-1, with 10 nucleotides matching TRBD2. The CDR3 runs to 14 residues. The V gene's germline CDR1 is LGHDT and CDR2 YNNKEL (reference sequence). Losses at the gene ends were 6 bases for V and 6 bases for J; bases not matched to a gene: 5. DNA for the CDR3: TGTGCCAGCAGTGGGACTAGCGCTGGCAATGAGCAGTTCTTC. Residues: CASSGTSAGNEQFF.

This clonotype was counted a few times. The chain uses TRBV7-9 and TRBJ1-2, with D possibly being TRBD1 (6 bases). Trimming cost V 7 bases and J 6 bases, with 21 bases left between them. The CDR3 runs to 15 residues. Germline V gene data show CDR1 as SEHNR and CDR2 as FQNEAQ (reference sequence). The CDR3 DNA is TGTGCCAGCACCCCAAATACAGGGTTTTACGATGGCTACACCTTC. Translated: CASTPNTGFYDGYTF.

This rearrangement joins TRBV7-3 to TRBJ2-3, with 7 nucleotides matching TRBD2. The ends lost 4 bases at V and 4 bases at J; junction bases unmatched: 8. The germline V gene has CDR1 SGHTA and CDR2 FQGTGA. The CDR3 runs 15 residues. CDR3 sequence reads: CASSSSSRGADTQYF. The CDR3 nucleotides are TGTGCCAGCAGCTCCTCCTCCCGGGGGGCAGATACGCAGTATTTT.

At least ten counts were recorded for this clonotype. V and J are TRBV7-9 and TRBJ2-7; D not certain. The CDR3 is made up of 15 amino acids. Germline loops: CDR1 SEHNR, CDR2 FQNEAQ (reference sequence). Trimming removed 5 bases at V and 1 base at J, with 15 bases between. The CDR3, as DNA: TGTGCCAGCAGCCCGCGGAGCAGCATATCCTACGAGCAGTACTTC. Amino acid sequence: CASSPRSSISYEQYF.

The DNA for the CDR3 is TGTGCCAGCAGCTTAGGGGCTAGTAAGAATGAGCAGTTCTTC. Encoded protein: CASSLGASKNEQFF. The chain carries TRBV7-2 and TRBJ2-1; no firm D call. The CDR3 contains 14 residues. In germline, CDR1 is SGHTA, CDR2 FQGNSA. V was pared by 1 base and J by 7 bases, with 11 bases between.

J is TRBJ2-7 and V is TRBV28, with D unresolved. V was clipped by 10 bases and J by 3 bases, with 16 bases between them. Looked up from germline, CDR1 is MDHEN and CDR2 is SYDVKM. This CDR3 has 13 residues. CDR3 amino acids: CATLGDLLYEQYF. The CDR3 DNA reads as TGTGCCACCCTCGGCGACTTACTCTACGAGCAGTACTTC.

This clonotype was counted at least ten times. The chain is built from TRBV3-1 and TRBJ2-7, with 7 bases aligning to TRBD1. Germline assignment: CDR1 LGHDT and CDR2 YNNKEL (reference sequence). V lost 4 bases, J lost 5 bases, and 8 bases stayed unmatched. The CDR3 runs to 14 residues. As DNA, the CDR3 is TGTGCCAGCAGCCTATCTAGAGGGGGCGACGAGCAGTACTTC. Encoded protein: CASSLSRGGDEQYF.

The chain couples TRBV4-2 to TRBJ2-7; tentatively, D is TRBD1 or TRBD2 (5 bases each). The V gene lost 4 bases and the J gene lost 5 bases, with 18 bases spanning the gap. Germline assignment: CDR1 LGHNA and CDR2 YNFKEQ. The CDR3 sequence is 15 residues long. The CDR3: CASSLDLGTTHEQYF. The CDR3, as DNA: TGTGCCAGCAGCCTTGATCTCGGGACCACCCACGAGCAGTACTTC.

The chain uses TRBV28 and TRBJ2-7; D not resolved. The CDR3 totals 14 residues. CDR1 is MDHEN, CDR2 SYDVKM, per germline. Between the trimmed V and J ends, which lost 1 base and 2 bases, there was a span of 9 bases. Here the CDR3 reads CASSLSSRTYEQYF. CDR3 coding DNA: TGTGCCAGCAGTTTATCCTCACGGACCTACGAGCAGTACTTC.

This chain uses TRBV27 with TRBJ1-2; a weak D match, TRBD1 (5 bases). The CDR3 sequence is 12 residues long. V lost 4 bases to trimming and J lost 8 bases, with 11 bases between them. CDR1 is MNHEY and CDR2 is SMNVEV in the germline V gene (reference sequence). The CDR3 sequence is CASSSAGWGYTF. DNA for the CDR3: TGTGCCAGCAGTTCGGCAGGGTGGGGCTACACCTTC.

Many counts were recorded for this clonotype. This rearrangement joins TRBV6-2 or TRBV6-3 to TRBJ2-3; 10 bases fit TRBD2. The J segment lost 2 bases and the V segment lost 4 bases, leaving 6 bases of the junction unmatched. This CDR3 has 16 amino acids. Germline V lookup: CDR1 MNHEY, CDR2 SVGEGT. The CDR3 spells CASSSPTSGITDTQYF. The CDR3 bases are TGTGCCAGCAGTTCCCCAACTAGCGGGATCACAGATACGCAGTATTTT.

Ten or more counts support this clonotype. The chain is built from TRBV12-3 or TRBV12-4 and TRBJ2-3, with D possibly being TRBD2 (7 bases). V was clipped by 3 bases and J by 10 bases, with 26 bases between them. There are 17 residues in the CDR3. In nucleotides, the CDR3 is TGTGCCAGCAGTTTTGGCGGGATCCCGGGGGGCGATCGGGCGCAGTATTTT. Translated: CASSFGGIPGGDRAQYF.

V gene TRBV5-1 combines with J gene TRBJ2-4; D gene unclear. V was clipped by 0 bases and J by 8 bases, with 9 bases between them. The CDR3 spans 13 residues. The germline V gene has CDR1 SGHRS and CDR2 YFSETQ. CDR3 sequence (DNA): TGCGCCAGCAGCTTGGCAGCATCTGACATTCAGTACTTC. It is translated as CASSLAASDIQYF.

The table lists this clonotype with many counts. This chain links TRBV28 with TRBJ1-3; 11 bases are shared with TRBD1. This CDR3 is 16 amino acids long. Germline loops: CDR1 MDHEN, CDR2 SYDVKM. The V segment lost 4 bases and the J segment 4 bases; nucleotides outside the gene matches: 6. CDR3 amino acids: CASSSAGQGVGNTIYF. CDR3 sequence (DNA): TGTGCCAGCAGTTCCGCGGGACAGGGGGTCGGAAACACCATATATTTT.

A note on this clonotype: A much bigger clone sits one base away, suggesting this may be a read error. The V gene is TRBV11-2, the J gene TRBJ2-1, with a tentative D call TRBD2 (6 bases). The germline V and J ends were trimmed by 1 base and 9 bases, with 16 bases remaining between them. Germline values: CDR1 SGHAT, CDR2 FQNNGV. The CDR3 extends over 15 amino acids. The CDR3 loop is CASSLVTGGTGEQFF. The CDR3 DNA sequence: TGTGCCAGCAGCTTAGTAACTGGCGGGACGGGTGAGCAGTTCTTC. Filled out from reference TRBV11-2 and TRBJ2-1, the complete variable domain reads EAGVAQSPRYKIIEKRQSVAFWCNPISGHATLYWYQQILGQGPKLLIQFQNNGVVDDSQLPKDRFSAERLKGVDSTLKIQPAKLEDSAVYLCASSLVTGGTGEQFFGPGTRLTVL.

Many counts were recorded for this clonotype. This chain uses TRBV12-3 or TRBV12-4 with TRBJ1-2, with 10 bases aligning to TRBD1. This CDR3 has 15 residues. V gave up 5 bases and J gave up 4 bases; unmatched junction bases: 7. CDR3 nucleotides: TGTGCCAGCAGTCCAGGACAGGGGGTTAGCTATGGCTACACCTTC. Residues: CASSPGQGVSYGYTF.